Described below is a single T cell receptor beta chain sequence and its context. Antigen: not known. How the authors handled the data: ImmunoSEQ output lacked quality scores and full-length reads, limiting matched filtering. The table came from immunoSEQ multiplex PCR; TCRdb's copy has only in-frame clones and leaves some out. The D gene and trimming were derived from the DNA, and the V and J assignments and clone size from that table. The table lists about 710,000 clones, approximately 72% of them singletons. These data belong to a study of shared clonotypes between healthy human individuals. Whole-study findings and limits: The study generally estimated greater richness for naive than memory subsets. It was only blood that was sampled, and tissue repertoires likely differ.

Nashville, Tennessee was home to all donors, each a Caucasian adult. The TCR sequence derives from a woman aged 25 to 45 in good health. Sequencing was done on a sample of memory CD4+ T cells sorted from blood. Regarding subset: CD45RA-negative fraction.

DNA for the CDR3: TGTGCCAGCAGCTTAGGGACTAGTGAGGAGACCCAGTACTTC. Translated: CASSLGTSEETQYF. The chain links TRBV7-2 to TRBJ2-5; 7 nucleotides match TRBD2. The CDR3 extends over 14 amino acids. Germline V gene lookup returns CDR1 SGHTA and CDR2 FQGNSA. The V segment lost 1 base and the J segment 5 bases; nucleotides outside the gene matches: 4.